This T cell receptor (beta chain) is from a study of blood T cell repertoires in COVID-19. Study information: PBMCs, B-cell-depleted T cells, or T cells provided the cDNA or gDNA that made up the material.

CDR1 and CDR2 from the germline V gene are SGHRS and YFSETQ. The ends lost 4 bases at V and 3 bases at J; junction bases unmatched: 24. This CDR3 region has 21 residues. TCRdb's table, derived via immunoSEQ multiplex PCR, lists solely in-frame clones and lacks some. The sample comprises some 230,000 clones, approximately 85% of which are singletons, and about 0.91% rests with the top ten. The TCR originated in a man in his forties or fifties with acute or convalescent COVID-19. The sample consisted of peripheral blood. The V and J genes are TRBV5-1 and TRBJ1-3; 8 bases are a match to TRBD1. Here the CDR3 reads CASSTHPMGKGTGVFGNTIYF. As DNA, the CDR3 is TGCGCCAGCAGCACGCACCCGATGGGTAAGGGGACAGGAGTATTTGGAAACACCATATATTTT. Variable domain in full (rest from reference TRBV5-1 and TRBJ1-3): KAGVTQTPRYLIKTRGQQVTLSCSPISGHRSVSWYQQTPGQGLQFLFEYFSETQRNKGNFPGRFSGRQFSNSRSEMNVSTLELGDSALYLCASSTHPMGKGTGVFGNTIYFGEGSWLTVV.